This TCR beta chain was retrieved from a study of vaccination and CD4 T cells after COVID-19. With the Oncomine TCR Beta short-read assay, DNA from cultured CD4+ T cells was sequenced. Genomic DNA was extracted from cultured CD4+ T cells. One entry per CDR3 protein results from TCRdb running MiXCR on the PCR reads. The table has some 9,500 distinct CDR3 sequences, about 54% seen once. Study results and limitations: For convalescent patients, a median 86.3% of reactive clones surfaced exclusively after vaccination.

This clonotype showed up just a few times. Its antigen is currently unknown. Trimming pared 4 bases from V and 6 bases from J, leaving 15 bases between. In germline, CDR1 is MNHEY, CDR2 SMNVEV (reference sequence). This CDR3 spans 15 amino acids. Indicated treatment: roughly 10-day PBMC culture with coronavirus spike peptide pools or control peptides (ViraFEST assay). The genes are TRBV27 and TRBJ2-2, with D unresolved. Sample: CD4+ T cells from blood, cultured in vitro. The TCR sequence derives from a human donor who had recovered from COVID-19. The CDR3 loop is CASSSPTTRPGELFF. The CDR3, as DNA: TGTGCCAGCAGTTCCCCGACCACCAGACCCGGGGAGCTGTTTTTT.